This T cell receptor (beta chain) is from a study of blood T cells in healthy people across ages. Per-sample PBMC isolation yielded at least 7 million cells. Germline CDR1 is DFQATT and CDR2 is SNEGSKA (reference sequence). Between the trimmed V and J ends, which lost 4 bases and 8 bases, there was a span of 14 bases. This CDR3 comprises 12 residues. Then a second PCR, running about 7 to 11 cycles, was carried out with a sample-barcoded 5' primer and a J-beta primer mix. MiXCR, run by TCRdb on the 5' RACE reads, gives a single entry per CDR3 protein. Altogether 1.5 million to 2 million distinct CDR3 sequences are present, just under 50% being singletons, with the ten largest covering over 2%. General study findings and limits: Investigators treated diversity estimates from one million T cells as underestimates. Greater diversity and more naive CD4+ cells were seen in long-lived donors than in aged donors. As age increased, TCR beta diversity per million T cells fell in a roughly linear fashion.

Note on this clonotype: The antigen remains unidentified.

The sequencing input was blood. This TCR was recovered from a woman in her thirties or forties in good health. The J gene is TRBJ1-2, the V gene TRBV20-1; perhaps TRBD1 as D (5 bases). The CDR3: CSAKEGPSGYTF. For the CDR3, the DNA is TGCAGTGCTAAGGAGGGACCCTCAGGCTACACCTTC.